The 5 T cell receptor beta chains presented below share a single source sample, sequenced in a study of blood T cells in healthy people across ages. Sample-barcoded 5' priming and a J-beta primer mix drove a second PCR of roughly 6 to 12 cycles. TCRdb itself ran the 5' RACE reads through MiXCR, one entry per CDR3 protein. The table has 1.5 million to 1.8 million distinct CDR3 sequences, about 45% seen once. Sequencing used blood. These receptors originate from a woman under 30 in good health.

The chain recombines TRBV27 with TRBJ2-7; no clear D. The CDR3 contains 13 residues. Looked up from germline, CDR1 is MNHEY and CDR2 is SMNVEV (reference sequence). With 4 bases removed from V and 5 bases from J, the gap between germline ends came to 12 bases. CDR3 sequence: CASSSSPIHEQYF. The CDR3 nucleotides read TGTGCCAGCAGTTCTAGTCCCATCCACGAGCAGTACTTC.

V is TRBV10-3 and J is TRBJ2-7; 8 bases map to TRBD2. The J call is doubtful: the DNA matches TRBJ2-5 better. This CDR3 comprises 15 residues. The V gene's germline CDR1 is ENHRY and CDR2 SYGVKD. The CDR3 is CAISDPTSGKETQYF. In DNA form, the CDR3 reads TGTGCCATCAGTGATCCCACTAGCGGTAAAGAGACCCAGTACTTC.

This clonotype was counted many times. The V gene is TRBV7-8, the J gene TRBJ2-1; 10 bases line up with TRBD2. Per the germline V gene, CDR1 is SGHVS and CDR2 is FQNEAQ. CDR3 length equals 16 residues. V trimming: 2 bases; J trimming: 4 bases; junction bases outside the gene matches: 5. The CDR3: CASSLLAGGPYNEQFF. CDR3 DNA sequence: TGTGCCAGCAGCTTATTAGCGGGAGGCCCGTACAATGAGCAGTTCTTC.

V gene TRBV6-2 or TRBV6-3 combines with J gene TRBJ2-2; tentative D call: TRBD2 (5 bases). The CDR3 extends over 17 amino acids. CDR1 is MNHEY, CDR2 SVGEGT, per germline. With 0 bases removed from V and 4 bases from J, the gap between germline ends came to 15 bases. The CDR3 nucleotides read TGTGCCAGCAGTTACTCCTCTCTAGCTTACAGCACCGGGGAGCTGTTTTTT. Its protein is CASSYSSLAYSTGELFF.

The V gene is TRBV18, the J gene TRBJ1-5; no definite D call. Germline CDR1 and CDR2: KGHSH and LQKENI. Trimming took 1 base from V and 1 from J, leaving 8 bases between them. This CDR3 is built from 15 residues. This chain's CDR3 is CASSPQSASNQPQHF. In DNA form, the CDR3 reads TGTGCCAGCTCACCACAGAGTGCCAGCAATCAGCCCCAGCATTTT.